Following are 18 T cell receptor beta chains from one sample sequenced in a study of OX40 agonist ivuxolimab in advanced cancers. The assay was immunoSEQ multiplex PCR, and TCRdb's table has in-frame clones only and misses some. The sample lists 100,000 to 150,000 clones, 75% to 95% occurring once. The sample in question was CD4+ or CD8+ T cells sorted from blood, obtained in a trial of the OX40 agonist ivuxolimab. The origin of the receptors is an adult with an advanced solid tumor such as melanoma, head and neck, liver or kidney cancer.

This clone showed up just once. This chain uses TRBV9 with TRBJ2-1; TRBD2 matches at 8 bases. CDR1 and CDR2 (germline): SGDLS, YYNGEE. This CDR3 has 15 residues. V shed 4 bases and J 0 bases; nucleotides not matched to a gene: 3. DNA for the CDR3: TGTGCCAGCAGCACGAGCGGGAGCTCCTACAATGAGCAGTTCTTC. Translating gives CASSTSGSSYNEQFF.

The rearrangement uses TRBV18 and TRBJ1-5, with 7 bases identical to TRBD1. The germline gives CDR1 KGHSH, CDR2 LQKENI. The CDR3 covers 15 residues. Trimming cost V 3 bases and J 5 bases; bases outside gene matches: 7. As DNA, the CDR3 is TGTGCCAGCTCACCCGCACAGGGGTGGGATCAGCCCCAGCATTTT. As protein: CASSPAQGWDQPQHF.

The chain links TRBV5-1 to TRBJ2-1, with a weak D call TRBD2 (6 bases). Germline values: CDR1 SGHRS, CDR2 YFSETQ. The CDR3 spans 17 residues. Trimming removed 0 bases from V and 3 bases from J, with 16 bases in between. The chain's CDR3 is CASSLAPLAGSYNEQFF. CDR3 DNA: TGCGCCAGCAGCTTGGCTCCCCTCGCGGGAAGCTACAATGAGCAGTTCTTC.

This clone was found once. The rearrangement links TRBV5-1 to TRBJ2-2; 12 bases are shared with TRBD2. CDR1 is SGHRS, CDR2 YFSETQ, per germline. The junction had 4 bases not matched to a gene; V was cut back by 4 bases and J by 6 bases. The CDR3 is 15 residues long. CDR3 coding DNA: TGCGCCAGCAGCGCGACTAGCGGGAGCGCCGGGGAGCTGTTTTTT. Encoded protein: CASSATSGSAGELFF.

This clone appeared once. Other DNA sequences in this sample translate to the same CDR3. The CDR3 reads CASSLGQGGDTQYF. The CDR3 DNA reads TGCGCCAGCAGCTTGGGACAGGGAGGAGATACGCAGTATTTT. This rearrangement joins TRBV5-1 to TRBJ2-3; D may be TRBD1 (7 bases). Germline assignment: CDR1 SGHRS and CDR2 YFSETQ. The CDR3 covers 14 residues. The V and J ends lost 0 bases and 5 bases respectively, with 10 bases between them.

The chain couples TRBV15 to TRBJ2-7, with D perhaps matching TRBD2 (6 bases). Between the trimmed V and J ends, which lost 0 bases and 0 bases, there was a span of 12 bases. CDR3 length equals 16 residues. Germline values: CDR1 LNHNV, CDR2 YYDKDF (reference sequence). CDR3 sequence: CATSRDGGVSSYEQYF. The CDR3 coding sequence is TGTGCCACCAGCAGAGATGGAGGGGTGAGCTCCTACGAGCAGTACTTC.

The CDR3 protein is CASSGRAGGNTGELFF. Here the CDR3 DNA reads TGTGCCAGCAGCGGTCGGGCAGGGGGGAACACCGGGGAGCTGTTTTTT. The chain has TRBV5-4 and TRBJ2-2; 7 bases are shared with TRBD1. CDR3 length: 16 residues. The V gene's germline CDR1 is SGHNT and CDR2 YYREEE (reference sequence). The V gene end was trimmed by 4 bases and the J gene end by 1 base; junction bases not matched to a gene: 7.

The rearrangement links TRBV18 to TRBJ2-7, with 8 bases identical to TRBD1. The germline V gene encodes CDR1 KGHSH and CDR2 LQKENI. V gave up 3 bases and J gave up 7 bases; unmatched junction bases: 2. The CDR3 loop spans 12 amino acids. CDR3 coding DNA: TGTGCCAGCTCACCGGACAGGGAAGAGCAGTACTTC. Translating it yields CASSPDREEQYF.

The chain is built from TRBV28 and TRBJ2-7, with D perhaps given as TRBD1 or TRBD2 (5 bases each). There are 15 residues in the CDR3. Trimming took off 7 bases at V and 1 base at J, with 17 bases between the two ends. CDR1 and CDR2 from the germline V gene are MDHEN and SYDVKM. Written as DNA, the CDR3 is TGTGCCAGCACCCCCCCGGGACCCCGGTCCTACGAGCAGTACTTC. Its protein product is CASTPPGPRSYEQYF.

The DNA of the CDR3 is TGTGCCAGCAAAGAACTCAGGAGCTCTGGAAACACCATATATTTT. As protein: CASKELRSSGNTIYF. This sequence joins TRBV6-6 and TRBJ1-3; unclear D gene. The V gene's germline CDR1 is MNHNY and CDR2 SVGAGI (reference sequence). The CDR3 extends over 15 amino acids. Trimming took 7 bases from V and 0 from J, leaving 13 bases between them.

The V gene is TRBV11-2, the J gene TRBJ1-1, with 8 bases aligning to TRBD1. J lost 7 bases, V lost 4 bases, and 2 bases had no gene match. CDR3 size: 12 residues. In germline, CDR1 is SGHAT, CDR2 FQNNGV. The CDR3 region has the DNA TGTGCCAGCAGCTGGGACAGGTTTGAAGCTTTCTTT. This translates into CASSWDRFEAFF.

CDR3 in DNA: TGTGCCAGTAGTATAGGGGCGACTAGCGAGAGCCTCGGGGAGACCCAGTACTTC. Protein product: CASSIGATSESLGETQYF. This sequence joins TRBV19 and TRBJ2-5; TRBD2 matches at 8 bases. Losses at the gene ends were 1 base for V and 5 bases for J; bases not matched to a gene: 15. Germline CDR1 LNHDA, CDR2 SQIVND (reference sequence). The CDR3 totals 18 residues.

The chain couples TRBV29-1 to TRBJ2-7, with TRBD2 matching 10 bases. The CDR3 sequence is 12 residues long. Germline CDR1 reads SQVTM; CDR2 reads ANQGSEA. V shed 4 bases, J shed 6 bases, and the junction held 3 bases outside the gene matches. The CDR3 bases are TGCAGCGTTGCCACTAGCGGGATCGAGCAGTACTTC. It is translated as CSVATSGIEQYF.

This rearrangement joins TRBV28 to TRBJ2-7; no firm D call. The CDR3 consists of 12 residues. Per germline, CDR1 MDHEN and CDR2 SYDVKM. The V gene lost 4 bases and the J gene lost 6 bases, with 10 bases spanning the gap. CDR3: CASSSPGREQYF. The CDR3 nucleotides read TGTGCCAGCAGTTCCCCCGGTCGCGAGCAGTACTTC. The full variable domain, in which reference TRBV28 and TRBJ2-7 provide the parts outside the CDR3, is DVKVTQSSRYLVKRTGEKVFLECVQDMDHENMFWYRQDPGLGLRLIYFSYDVKMKEKGDIPEGYSVSREKKERFSLILESASTNQTSMYLCASSSPGREQYFGPGTRLTVT.

The chain carries TRBV2 and TRBJ2-3, with 8 positions matching TRBD2. Per the germline V gene, CDR1 is SNHLY and CDR2 is FYNNEI. The CDR3 spans 16 residues. Trimming cost V 0 bases and J 4 bases; bases outside gene matches: 6. CDR3 in amino acids: CASSEALTSDSDTQYF. The CDR3 coding sequence is TGTGCCAGCAGTGAAGCGCTGACTAGCGATTCAGATACGCAGTATTTT.

The chain's CDR3 is CASRAGTANTEAFF. In DNA, the CDR3 is TGTGCCAGTAGGGCAGGCACTGCGAACACTGAAGCTTTCTTT. V gene TRBV19 combines with J gene TRBJ1-1; D gene uncertain. The CDR3 runs 14 residues. Between the trimmed V and J ends, which lost 6 bases and 1 base, there was a span of 12 bases. Germline CDR1 and CDR2: LNHDA and SQIVND (reference sequence).

About this clone itself: The identical CDR3 is also encoded by other nucleotide sequences in the sample. J is TRBJ1-5 and V is TRBV7-2; D unclear. The ends were cut back, 0 bases at V and 2 bases at J, with 5 bases in the middle. This CDR3 is built from 14 residues. In germline, CDR1 is SGHTA, CDR2 FQGNSA. CDR3 sequence: CASSLARGNQPQHF. The CDR3 DNA follows: TGTGCCAGCAGCTTAGCGCGGGGCAATCAGCCCCAGCATTTT.

V and J are TRBV7-2 and TRBJ2-1; the match to TRBD2 covers 9 bases. Looked up from germline, CDR1 is SGHTA and CDR2 is FQGNSA. This CDR3 is 15 amino acids long. V gave up 2 bases and J gave up 7 bases; unmatched junction bases: 6. The CDR3: CASSLWASGANEQFF. CDR3 bases: TGTGCCAGCAGCTTATGGGCTAGCGGGGCTAATGAGCAGTTCTTC.